These 25 T cell receptor beta chains share one sample of origin, sequenced in a study of blood T cell repertoires in COVID-19. Profiled with immunoSEQ multiplex PCR; TCRdb holds only in-frame clones, not every one. The sample has fewer than 450,000 clones, about 90% seen once. Input material: peripheral blood. Receptors were obtained from a woman under 30 who had recovered from COVID-19.

The chain employs TRBV19 and TRBJ2-3, with D maybe TRBD2 (6 bases). Germline-derived CDR1 and CDR2 are LNHDA and SQIVND (reference sequence). This CDR3 is 15 amino acids long. V was cut by 7 bases and J by 3 bases, with 17 bases left in between. CDR3 DNA sequence: TGTGCCAGTATGGAGAGGGGCGGGACTACAGATACGCAGTATTTT. Protein sequence: CASMERGGTTDTQYF.

The chain links TRBV2 to TRBJ1-2; 9 nucleotides line up with TRBD1. V shed 4 bases and J 3 bases; nucleotides not matched to a gene: 3. From germline, CDR1 is SNHLY and CDR2 FYNNEI. The CDR3 length is 14 residues. CDR3 sequence: CASSVGQGDYGYTF. CDR3 in DNA: TGTGCCAGCAGTGTGGGACAGGGCGACTATGGCTACACCTTC.

The genes are TRBV10-3 and TRBJ1-5; perhaps TRBD1 as D (5 bases). Trimming left V 6 bases short and J 3 bases short, with 9 bases between. CDR3 length: 13 residues. Germline values: CDR1 ENHRY, CDR2 SYGVKD. The CDR3 reads CAISDSNNQPQHF. The CDR3 DNA sequence: TGTGCCATCAGCGACAGTAACAATCAGCCCCAGCATTTT.

The V call is TRBV2, the J call TRBJ2-5, with TRBD2 matching 14 bases. CDR1 and CDR2 from the germline V gene are SNHLY and FYNNEI. V shed 8 bases, J shed 5 bases, and the junction held 13 bases outside the gene matches. The CDR3 spans 17 residues. The DNA for the CDR3 is TGTGCCAGCCGACCCGGACTAGCGGGAGGAGGAGGGGAGACCCAGTACTTC. Protein product: CASRPGLAGGGGETQYF. Full variable domain (missing parts from reference TRBV2 and TRBJ2-5): EPEVTQTPSHQVTQMGQEVILRCVPISNHLYFYWYRQILGQKVEFLVSFYNNEISEKSEIFDDQFSVERPDGSNFTLKIRSTKLEDSAMYFCASRPGLAGGGGETQYFGPGTRLLVL.

V is TRBV9 and J is TRBJ2-3, with TRBD2 identical over 10 bases. Germline CDR1 SGDLS, CDR2 YYNGEE. The CDR3 has 18 residues. V gave up 1 base and J gave up 5 bases; unmatched junction bases: 13. The CDR3 bases are TGTGCCAGCAGCGTACCTAGCGGGAGTTACGGGATTGTAGATACGCAGTATTTT. Translating gives CASSVPSGSYGIVDTQYF.

The CDR3 DNA sequence: TGTGCCAGCAGCTTAGCGAGCAGAGGGGCTTTCTTT. Protein sequence: CASSLASRGAFF. The chain links TRBV7-9 to TRBJ1-1; D gene uncertain. CDR3 length equals 12 residues. CDR1 SEHNR and CDR2 FQNEAQ come from the germline V gene (reference sequence). The V end was cut by 0 bases, the J end by 11 bases, with 10 bases between.

Only a few counts were recorded for this clone. The V and J genes are TRBV15 and TRBJ1-4, with D possibly being TRBD1 (6 bases). The germline V gene encodes CDR1 LNHNV and CDR2 YYDKDF (reference sequence). CDR3 size: 14 residues. V was trimmed by 1 base and J by 8 bases, leaving 11 bases between them. In DNA, the CDR3 is TGTGCCACCAGCAGAGGGGGAGGGGGGGAAAAACTGTTTTTT. Protein: CATSRGGGGEKLFF.

The chain joins TRBV11-2 to TRBJ1-1, with D unresolved. V was trimmed by 2 bases and J by 0 bases, leaving 7 bases between them. The CDR3 totals 14 residues. The germline CDR1 and CDR2 sequences are SGHAT and FQNNGV. This chain's CDR3 is CASSLSGVNTEAFF. The CDR3 nucleotides are TGTGCCAGCAGCTTATCCGGGGTGAACACTGAAGCTTTCTTT. Complete variable domain (other parts from reference TRBV11-2 and TRBJ1-1): EAGVAQSPRYKIIEKRQSVAFWCNPISGHATLYWYQQILGQGPKLLIQFQNNGVVDDSQLPKDRFSAERLKGVDSTLKIQPAKLEDSAVYLCASSLSGVNTEAFFGQGTRLTVV.

V usage is TRBV5-4 and J usage is TRBJ2-3; D gene uncertain. Deletions cut 3 bases from V and 9 bases from J, with 11 bases between. Germline V gene sequence: CDR1 SGHNT, CDR2 YYREEE (reference sequence). The CDR3 covers 12 residues. The CDR3 DNA reads TGTGCCAGCAGCTCAAACTTGGTCACGCAGTATTTT. Residues: CASSSNLVTQYF.

The chain recombines TRBV3-1 (or the pseudogene TRBV3-2) with TRBJ1-2; D is unclear. The CDR3 runs to 14 residues. Trimming took off 1 base at V and 2 bases at J, with 8 bases between the two ends. CDR1 and CDR2 (germline): LGHDT, YNNKEL (reference sequence). The CDR3 spells CASSQGRRNYGYTF. The CDR3 DNA reads TGTGCCAGCAGCCAAGGGAGGAGGAACTATGGCTACACCTTC.

This clone was recorded only once. The genes are TRBV2 and TRBJ1-2; the D gene is possibly TRBD1 (5 bases). This CDR3 spans 15 amino acids. Trimming removed 11 bases from V and 7 bases from J, with 26 bases in between. Germline V lookup: CDR1 SNHLY, CDR2 FYNNEI. CDR3 protein: CADTAEGLYRAGYTF. CDR3 nucleotide sequence: TGTGCCGACACCGCGGAGGGGCTCTACCGGGCTGGCTACACCTTC.

The J gene is TRBJ2-1, the V gene TRBV2; 10 positions agree with TRBD1. Germline loops: CDR1 SNHLY, CDR2 FYNNEI. The CDR3 consists of 17 residues. Trimming removed 0 bases from V and 3 bases from J; junction bases left unmatched: 5. The CDR3 DNA follows: TGTGCCAGCAGTGAAGCGCGTGGGACAGGGGACTACAATGAGCAGTTCTTC. Translating it yields CASSEARGTGDYNEQFF.

The V and J genes are TRBV24-1 and TRBJ2-1, with 11 bases aligning to TRBD2. The CDR3 loop spans 17 amino acids. The junction had 5 bases not matched to a gene; V was cut back by 2 bases and J by 3 bases. Looked up from germline, CDR1 is KGHDR and CDR2 is SFDVKD. The CDR3 spells CATSDSVTSGNYNEQFF. The CDR3 DNA is TGTGCCACCAGTGATTCTGTGACTAGCGGGAACTACAATGAGCAGTTCTTC.

This CDR3 reads CASSPATSGRGTGELFF. The CDR3 DNA is TGTGCCAGCTCACCGGCGACTAGCGGGAGAGGAACCGGGGAGCTGTTTTTT. The chain carries TRBV18 and TRBJ2-2; 12 bases fit TRBD2. The germline CDR1 and CDR2 sequences are KGHSH and LQKENI. The V segment lost 3 bases and the J segment 5 bases; nucleotides outside the gene matches: 7. The CDR3 has 17 amino acids.

This chain uses TRBV4-3 with TRBJ1-2, with 9 bases aligning to TRBD1. The V and J ends lost 3 bases and 4 bases, in that order; junction bases with no gene match: 9. The CDR3 has 16 residues. The germline V gene encodes CDR1 LGHNA and CDR2 YSLEER. As DNA, the CDR3 is TGCGCCAGCAGCCACACCTTAGACAGGGGGTTCTATGGCTACACCTTC. Its translation is CASSHTLDRGFYGYTF.

The chain uses TRBV19 and TRBJ1-4, with D unclear. Germline CDR1 is LNHDA and CDR2 is SQIVND (reference sequence). The length of the CDR3 is 14 residues. Trimming took 7 bases from V and 0 from J, leaving 9 bases between them. The CDR3 sequence: CASTWAATNEKLFF. CDR3 nucleotide sequence: TGTGCCAGTACTTGGGCCGCAACTAATGAAAAACTGTTTTTT.

This chain connects TRBV7-9 to TRBJ1-2, with TRBD1 matching over 8 bases. The V gene's germline CDR1 is SEHNR and CDR2 FQNEAQ (reference sequence). The J segment lost 4 bases and the V segment lost 5 bases, leaving 12 bases of the junction unmatched. CDR3 size: 16 residues. The chain's CDR3 is CASSLDGQGLPYGYTF. In nucleotides, the CDR3 is TGTGCCAGCAGCCTAGACGGACAGGGCCTTCCCTATGGCTACACCTTC.

This clone has only one observation. The chain uses TRBV5-4 and TRBJ2-1; the match to TRBD1 covers 8 bases. V lost 3 bases, J lost 0 bases, and 5 bases stayed unmatched. The CDR3 contains 16 residues. Germline V lookup: CDR1 SGHNT, CDR2 YYREEE (reference sequence). CDR3 loop: CASSWGTGGSYNEQFF. CDR3 DNA: TGTGCCAGCAGCTGGGGAACAGGGGGCTCCTACAATGAGCAGTTCTTC.

The V call is TRBV6-2 or TRBV6-3, the J call TRBJ2-7; 7 bases align to TRBD1. Germline V lookup: CDR1 MNHEY, CDR2 SVGEGT. The ends lost 6 bases at V and 3 bases at J; junction bases unmatched: 8. The CDR3 sequence is 14 residues long. CDR3 sequence reads: CASSIPGQSYEQYV. The CDR3 bases are TGTGCCAGCAGCATACCGGGACAGAGCTACGAGCAGTACGTC.

Written as DNA, the CDR3 is TGTGCCAGCAGCCGTAGACTAGCGGGACCCAACAATGAGCAGTTCTTC. This sequence encodes CASSRRLAGPNNEQFF. V is TRBV11-2 and J is TRBJ2-1; 11 nucleotides match TRBD2. CDR3 length: 16 amino acids. V trimming: 5 bases; J trimming: 5 bases; junction bases outside the gene matches: 8. Germline V CDR1 and CDR2: SGHAT, FQNNGV.

CDR3: CATYSEVSSEQFF. The CDR3 DNA reads as TGTGCCACCTACTCGGAGGTGTCTTCTGAGCAGTTCTTC. The chain couples TRBV5-4 to TRBJ2-1; D may be TRBD2 (5 bases). The CDR3 length is 13 residues. The V end lost 9 bases, the J end lost 9 bases, and 19 bases lay between the germline ends. The V gene's germline CDR1 is SGHNT and CDR2 YYREEE (reference sequence).

The genes are TRBV6-5 and TRBJ1-2; D not certain. V dropped 4 bases and J dropped 7 bases, with 13 bases sitting between them. CDR3 length: 13 residues. CDR1 is MNHEY and CDR2 is SVGAGI in the germline V gene. CDR3 DNA: TGTGCCAGCAGTTTCCCCGAGTCGGGTGGCTACACCTTC. It translates to CASSFPESGGYTF.

This chain joins TRBV4-1 and TRBJ1-1; weak D call: TRBD1 (5 bases). Per the germline V gene, CDR1 is MGHRA and CDR2 is YSYEKL. The CDR3 length is 17 residues. The V and J ends lost 0 bases and 3 bases respectively, with 17 bases between them. CDR3 residues: CASSQEDGGRVDTEAFF. The CDR3 DNA sequence: TGCGCCAGCAGCCAAGAAGACGGTGGCAGGGTGGACACTGAAGCTTTCTTT.

In its sample, this clone was seen once. The V gene is TRBV30, the J gene TRBJ1-1, with a weak D call TRBD1 (5 bases). CDR1 and CDR2 (germline): GTSNPN, SVGIG (reference sequence). Trimming left V 7 bases short and J 8 bases short, with 8 bases between. The CDR3 contains 9 residues. The CDR3 here is CALNREAFF. The CDR3 DNA sequence: TGTGCCTTAAACAGGGAAGCTTTCTTT.

Comments on this clone: This same CDR3 is encoded by further DNA sequences in the sample. The chain couples TRBV9 to TRBJ2-5, with 7 bases aligning to TRBD1. V was clipped by 0 bases and J by 5 bases; unmatched bases: 4. Germline CDR1 is SGDLS and CDR2 is YYNGEE. The CDR3 covers 14 residues. The CDR3 sequence: CASSVDRGGETQYF. Here the CDR3 DNA reads TGTGCCAGCAGCGTAGACAGGGGTGGTGAGACCCAGTACTTC.